This T cell receptor (beta chain) was captured in a study of cytomegalovirus exposure and HLA in healthy donors (dated by TCRdb to 2016 to 2017). Describing the broader study: The 666 repertoires of the first cohort and the 120 validation repertoires were produced on the same platform, according to a later analysis. The study was designed to test whether signatures of past pathogen exposure could be identified by cataloging public T cell receptors. Along with the 666-subject first cohort, a separate validation cohort of 120 different subjects was used. To predict cytomegalovirus infection status, the study combined high-throughput TCR immunosequencing, statistical association of individual TCRs with disease status, and machine learning. Study-wide conclusions, independent of this receptor: A later analysis lacked HLA typing for the validation cohort, so it scored co-occurrence in that cohort across all 130 or so repertoires. In a later analysis, TCRs clustered in the first cohort were found to also tend to co-occur in the roughly 130 validation repertoires, with 90% to 95% of cluster scores above 0. Most TCR sequences were observed very rarely across donors, whereas some public TCRs were present in many individuals. The authors suggested that the approach could potentially be generalized to other disease states and immunological phenotypes. The study gave a list of under 200 TCR beta chains associated with cytomegalovirus. Cytomegalovirus status was reported to be diagnosed by the classifier with high specificity and sensitivity in both the original and validation cohorts. In vitro tests confirmed that a few of the cytomegalovirus-associated TCR beta chains recognize cytomegalovirus antigens.

The donors belonged to the validation cohort of 120 subjects, which was separate from the roughly 700-subject first cohort. V is cut back by 7 bases and J by 5 bases, with 6 bases in the junction unmatched. CDR3 length: 14 amino acids, cysteine to phenylalanine. Of the read, only the CDR3 DNA is kept; its 42 bases are in frame from base 1. The CDR1 and CDR2 encoded by the germline V gene (reference sequence) are MNHEY and SMNVEV. Preparation of the library involved the immunoSEQ multiplex PCR assay. Concerning the study's data processing: To diagnose cytomegalovirus status from the catalog of TCR beta chain sequences, a statistical classification framework was built. TCRdb mirrors the immuneACCESS table, restricted to in-frame sequences. Some clones are absent from its copies; in checked studies, under half trace to an unresolved V gene, and the reason for the others is unknown. For V, J and clone size, that table is used; D and trimming come from the DNA. This sample holds 150,000 to 200,000 clones; more than 75% were observed only once. Jointly, the top ten make up more than 1.1% of the sample.

A word on this clone: Its antigen is currently not known. No base quality information exists; no much larger clone differs at one position.

The specimen was PBMCs. This sequence uses TRBV27 and TRBJ2-1, and TRBD1 matches 9 of the central bases. The sequence was obtained from a woman aged 18-35 years in good health and CMV-seronegative. The bases are TGTGCCAGCACCCGGGACAGGGTAAACAATGAGCAGTTCTTC. This gives the protein CASTRDRVNNEQFF.